The present T cell receptor beta chain was sequenced within a study of blood T cells in healthy people across ages. This clonotype was found many times. Antigen: not known. It was with a sample-barcoded 5' primer and a J-beta primer mix that a second PCR of roughly 7 to 12 cycles was run. Unique molecular identifiers of 12 random nucleotides labeled each cDNA. From the 5' RACE reads, TCRdb called clonotypes with MiXCR, one entry per CDR3 protein. The repertoire holds about 650,000 distinct CDR3 sequences, with roughly 32% as singletons. Study-wide results and limits: Both higher diversity and more naive CD4+ cells marked long-lived donors when set against aged donors.

The CDR3 sequence is 14 residues long. CDR1 is ENHRY and CDR2 is SYGVKD in the germline V gene. J was trimmed by 5 bases and V by 7 bases; bases with no gene match: 8. Ranging in age from roughly 6 to 90, the donors were healthy Caucasian individuals from Russia. Isolation recovered at least 7 million PBMCs from every sample. This TCR was sampled from a woman older than 75 in good health. The V and J genes are TRBV10-3 and TRBJ1-2; 9 nucleotides match TRBD1. Sequenced material: blood. CDR3 residues: CAIKGQGRSYGYTF. Written as DNA, the CDR3 is TGTGCCATCAAGGGACAGGGACGGTCGTATGGCTACACCTTC.